A single sample gave rise to the 7 T cell receptor beta chains below, sequenced in a study of blood T cell repertoires in COVID-19 (dated by TCRdb to about 2020). Receptor amplification or capture employed the immunoSEQ multiplex PCR assay. TCRdb took this table from immuneACCESS and kept in-frame rearrangements with V and J called. Such tables lack part of the clones; where checked against another copy, unresolved V genes explain under half of the gap, and the rest is unexplained. This sample comprises about 89,000 clones, around 93% of them detected only once. Less than 2.5% of the sample goes to the ten largest clones. The material sequenced was peripheral blood. All receptors come from a human donor with active COVID-19. The donor label of this sample is uncertain.

The chain uses TRBV19 and TRBJ1-3; D is possibly TRBD1 (5 bases). The CDR3 consists of 16 residues. V gave up 2 bases and J gave up 5 bases, with 16 bases separating them. Germline CDR1 reads LNHDA; CDR2 reads SQIVND (reference sequence). The CDR3 region is CASSILPGGGRNTIYF. As DNA, the CDR3 is TGTGCCAGTAGTATACTGCCGGGGGGTGGGAGAAACACCATATATTTT.

This chain uses TRBV7-2 with TRBJ2-7, with D possibly TRBD2 on 7 matching bases. Germline assignment: CDR1 SGHTA and CDR2 FQGNSA. CDR3 length equals 16 residues. Trimming pared 0 bases from V and 2 bases from J, leaving 14 bases between. CDR3 region: CASSLASGGPPYEQYF. The CDR3 DNA sequence: TGTGCCAGCAGCTTAGCCTCCGGGGGGCCCCCCTACGAGCAGTACTTC.

This rearrangement joins TRBV5-1 to TRBJ2-7, with 10 bases fitting TRBD2. The CDR3 runs 15 residues. Per the germline V gene, CDR1 is SGHRS and CDR2 is YFSETQ. Unmatched junction bases numbered 11, after V lost 4 bases and J lost 7 bases. CDR3 protein: CASSQLAGRSGEQYF. DNA for the CDR3: TGCGCCAGCAGCCAACTAGCGGGGAGGTCGGGGGAGCAGTACTTC.

The chain employs TRBV11-3 and TRBJ2-1; D not certain. The CDR3 is made up of 15 amino acids. CDR1 and CDR2 (germline): SGHNT, YENEEA. The ends were cut back, 1 base at V and 0 bases at J, with 7 bases in the middle. DNA for the CDR3: TGTGCCAGCAGCTTAGTACCGAGCTCCTACAATGAGCAGTTCTTC. Residues: CASSLVPSSYNEQFF.

The chain recombines TRBV11-2 with TRBJ2-1, with TRBD1 as a possible D gene (6 bases). The CDR3 runs to 16 residues. Germline assignment: CDR1 SGHAT and CDR2 FQNNGV. Trimming left V 5 bases short and J 4 bases short, with 18 bases between. CDR3 loop: CASSPIWTEFYNEQFF. CDR3 nucleotide sequence: TGTGCCAGCAGCCCAATTTGGACAGAGTTTTACAATGAGCAGTTCTTC. Full variable domain (outside the CDR3, taken from reference TRBV11-2 and TRBJ2-1): EAGVAQSPRYKIIEKRQSVAFWCNPISGHATLYWYQQILGQGPKLLIQFQNNGVVDDSQLPKDRFSAERLKGVDSTLKIQPAKLEDSAVYLCASSPIWTEFYNEQFFGPGTRLTVL.

The V and J genes are TRBV19 and TRBJ2-1; 11 nucleotides line up with TRBD2. The junction had 3 bases not matched to a gene; V was cut back by 4 bases and J by 4 bases. Germline V lookup: CDR1 LNHDA, CDR2 SQIVND (reference sequence). This CDR3 is built from 15 residues. The CDR3 DNA is TGTGCCAGTAGTACTAGCGGGGGGCCATACAATGAGCAGTTCTTC. Its protein product is CASSTSGGPYNEQFF. The variable domain in full, completed from reference TRBV19 and TRBJ2-1, reads DGGITQSPKYLFRKEGQNVTLSCEQNLNHDAMYWYRQDPGQGLRLIYYSQIVNDFQKGDIAEGYSVSREKKESFPLTVTSAQKNPTAFYLCASSTSGGPYNEQFFGPGTRLTVL.

The chain is built from TRBV10-2 and TRBJ2-7, with 9 bases fitting TRBD1. Germline lookup yields CDR1 WSHSY and CDR2 SAAADI. The V gene end was trimmed by 7 bases and the J gene end by 1 base; junction bases not matched to a gene: 8. The CDR3 is 15 residues long. CDR3 sequence reads: CASTLTGGNSYEQYF. The CDR3 DNA follows: TGCGCCAGCACCCTGACAGGGGGGAATTCCTACGAGCAGTACTTC.